The source of this TCR beta chain is a study of T cell responses to AZD1222 COVID-19 vaccine. Study at large: Analyses pooled second doses at about 4 or about 12 weeks. Study-wide results and caveats: Following two doses of AZD1222, Spike-specific TCR breadth and depth rose. Among AZD1222 vaccinees, only six or seven were seropositive at baseline.

The assay was immunoSEQ multiplex PCR, and TCRdb's table has in-frame clones only and misses some. The table records about 92,000 clones, around 87% of them present only once. In germline, CDR1 is SGHVS, CDR2 FQNEAQ. This CDR3 contains 15 residues. J was trimmed by 3 bases and V by 5 bases; bases with no gene match: 6. Points on this clone: Its cognate antigen is unknown.

The TCR originated in an adult in good health. This material consisted of peripheral blood, taken on day 0 of AZD1222 vaccination. The chain couples TRBV7-8 to TRBJ2-3; 9 bases are a match to TRBD1. CDR3 sequence: CASSPWTGATDTQYF. CDR3 DNA: TGTGCCAGCAGCCCTTGGACAGGGGCGACAGATACGCAGTATTTT.